These 17 T cell receptor beta chains were all obtained from the same sample, sequenced in a study of post-analysis software for immune sequencing data. Study outcomes and limitations: Included in a set of roughly five TRBV segments more frequent in patients than controls were TRBV5-6, TRBV5-1 and TRBV20-1.

Built from TCR beta cDNA, the libraries had unique molecular identifiers in them. TCRdb re-analysed the PCR reads in MiXCR, keeping a single row per CDR3 protein. Of fewer than 850,000 distinct CDR3 sequences in the sample, approximately 30% were seen once. The antigens for these receptors are not known. The sequenced sample consisted of blood. These receptors all come from a girl under 18 with multiple sclerosis.

J is TRBJ1-5 and V is TRBV20-1; D call uncertain. The CDR3 consists of 13 residues. Germline CDR1 reads DFQATT; CDR2 reads SNEGSKA (reference sequence). V was shortened by 5 bases and J by 9 bases, with 17 bases between the two germline ends. CDR3 nucleotides: TGCAGTGCTTCGACCGTTTCGGAGCGGCCCCAGCATTTT. Its protein is CSASTVSERPQHF.

The chain couples TRBV20-1 to TRBJ2-2, with 9 positions matching TRBD2. This CDR3 region has 16 residues. Germline V gene data show CDR1 as DFQATT and CDR2 as SNEGSKA (reference sequence). The J segment lost 5 bases and the V segment lost 2 bases, leaving 9 bases of the junction unmatched. CDR3 in DNA: TGCAGTGCTAGAAGGGCCGGGACTAGCATTACCGGGGAGCTGTTTTTT. Its protein product is CSARRAGTSITGELFF.

The chain joins TRBV5-1 to TRBJ1-2; weak D call: TRBD1 (5 bases). This CDR3 region has 11 residues. Trimming left V 3 bases short and J 7 bases short, with 7 bases between. Germline V lookup: CDR1 SGHRS, CDR2 YFSETQ. The CDR3 loop reads CASSYGGGYTF. The CDR3 coding sequence is TGCGCCAGCAGCTACGGGGGTGGCTACACCTTC.

This clonotype has a single count. Compared with germline, one end of the junction differs, possibly owing to a read error. The rearrangement joins TRBV9 to TRBJ2-3; no firm D call. CDR3 length: 15 residues. The V gene's germline CDR1 is SGDLS and CDR2 YYNGEE. The chain's CDR3 is CAGSVSGVWSDTQYF. The CDR3 coding sequence is TGTGCCGGCAGCGTTAGTGGGGTTTGGTCCGATACGCAGTATTTT.

The gene calls are TRBV7-9 and TRBJ2-3; D is perhaps TRBD2 (5 bases). The CDR3 extends over 14 amino acids. V was clipped by 5 bases and J by 4 bases, with 13 bases between them. Germline V gene lookup returns CDR1 SEHNR and CDR2 FQNEAQ (reference sequence). In nucleotides, the CDR3 is TGTGCCAGCAGCCCCCCCTCCGGGGCAGATACGCAGTATTTT. Residues: CASSPPSGADTQYF.

This clonotype was seen a few times. The chain recombines TRBV28 with TRBJ2-5, with 9 bases fitting TRBD1. Germline V gives CDR1 MDHEN, CDR2 SYDVKM. The J segment lost 0 bases and the V segment lost 5 bases, leaving 4 bases of the junction unmatched. The CDR3 loop spans 15 amino acids. The CDR3 DNA is TGTGCCAGCAGTACCTGGGACAGGGACCAAGAGACCCAGTACTTC. Amino acids: CASSTWDRDQETQYF.

Here the CDR3 reads CASSLTESGRAGEQYF. The CDR3 region has the DNA TGCGCCAGCAGCTTGACAGAGAGCGGGAGGGCCGGGGAGCAGTACTTC. The J gene is TRBJ2-7, the V gene TRBV5-1; 10 positions match TRBD2. The CDR3 runs to 16 residues. Germline V gene sequence: CDR1 SGHRS, CDR2 YFSETQ. The trim removed 1 base at V and 7 bases at J, leaving 11 bases unmatched.

The gene calls are TRBV10-3 and TRBJ2-3, with 9 bases lining up with TRBD2. CDR1 and CDR2 (germline): ENHRY, SYGVKD. V lost 6 bases and J lost 4; bases outside the gene matches: 11. The CDR3 length is 16 residues. The chain's CDR3 is CAIRRPSGVVADTQYF. DNA for the CDR3: TGTGCCATCAGGCGACCTAGCGGGGTGGTGGCAGATACGCAGTATTTT.

Of note for this clonotype: An end of the junction differs from the germline gene, which may be a read error. This chain connects TRBV28 to TRBJ1-2; 8 nucleotides match TRBD1. The CDR3 loop spans 14 amino acids. The germline gives CDR1 MDHEN, CDR2 SYDVKM. CDR3 bases: TGTGCCAGCAGACCGGGACAGGTTAACCATGGCTACACCTTC. This codes for CASRPGQVNHGYTF.

A few counts support this clonotype. The chain uses TRBV20-1 and TRBJ2-1; 9 positions match TRBD2. CDR1 is DFQATT and CDR2 is SNEGSKA in the germline V gene (reference sequence). The CDR3 is made up of 15 amino acids. V was clipped by 5 bases and J by 2 bases; unmatched bases: 7. The CDR3 nucleotides read TGCAGTGCTGCCATGGCGGGAGGGCCCTACAATGAGCAGTTCTTC. It yields the protein CSAAMAGGPYNEQFF.

The rearrangement links TRBV25-1 to TRBJ1-5; a weak D match, TRBD1 (5 bases). Per the germline V gene, CDR1 is MGHDK and CDR2 is SYGVNS. This CDR3 comprises 17 residues. V was shortened by 3 bases and J by 3 bases, with 18 bases between the two germline ends. CDR3 loop: CASSDSRPGIHNQPQHF. The DNA of the CDR3 is TGTGCCAGCAGTGATTCCCGGCCAGGGATCCACAATCAGCCCCAGCATTTT. Looking up the rest from reference TRBV25-1 and TRBJ1-5 gives the full variable domain: EADIYQTPRYLVIGTGKKITLECSQTMGHDKMYWYQQDPGMELHLIHYSYGVNSTEKGDLSSESTVSRIRTEHFPLTLESARPSHTSQYLCASSDSRPGIHNQPQHFGDGTRLSIL.

This clonotype has only a few counts. V gene TRBV7-2 combines with J gene TRBJ2-1, with 8 nucleotides matching TRBD2. Germline trimming cut 1 base from V and 5 bases from J; bases unmatched to any gene: 7. CDR1 and CDR2 (germline): SGHTA, FQGNSA. This CDR3 spans 16 amino acids. The chain's CDR3 is CASSLVAGWSNNEQFF. CDR3 coding DNA: TGTGCCAGCAGCTTAGTAGCGGGGTGGTCGAACAATGAGCAGTTCTTC. Complete variable domain (other parts from reference TRBV7-2 and TRBJ2-1): GAGVSQSPSNKVTEKGKDVELRCDPISGHTALYWYRQSLGQGLEFLIYFQGNSAPDKSGLPSDRFSAERTGGSVSTLTIQRTQQEDSAVYLCASSLVAGWSNNEQFFGPGTRLTVL.

This chain connects TRBV7-2 to TRBJ2-3; D is uncertain. Germline loops: CDR1 SGHTA, CDR2 FQGNSA. This CDR3 spans 14 amino acids. The V end was cut by 1 base, the J end by 8 bases, with 13 bases between. CDR3 sequence: CASSLDLTFGTQYF. The CDR3, as DNA: TGTGCCAGCAGCTTAGACCTCACGTTTGGTACGCAGTATTTT.

This clonotype was seen a few times. The rearrangement joins TRBV5-1 to TRBJ2-7; TRBD1 matches 7 bases. The germline V gene encodes CDR1 SGHRS and CDR2 YFSETQ. This CDR3 contains 14 residues. The junction had 11 bases not matched to a gene; V was cut back by 4 bases and J by 7 bases. Here the CDR3 reads CASSTGTDLGEQYF. The CDR3 DNA reads as TGCGCCAGCAGCACCGGGACAGACCTCGGAGAGCAGTACTTC.

This clonotype was counted a few times. The V gene is TRBV5-1, the J gene TRBJ2-7; TRBD1 aligns across 12 bases. The CDR3 is 15 residues long. V lost 4 bases and J lost 2; bases outside the gene matches: 4. The V gene's germline CDR1 is SGHRS and CDR2 YFSETQ. The CDR3 protein is CASSHGTGGAYEQYF. DNA for the CDR3: TGCGCCAGCAGCCACGGGACAGGGGGCGCCTACGAGCAGTACTTC.

The CDR3 region has the DNA TGTGCCAGCAGCTTATATCAGGGACAGGTGAACAATTCACCCCTCCACTTT. Translation: CASSLYQGQVNNSPLHF. The gene calls are TRBV7-9 and TRBJ1-6, with 8 bases matching TRBD1. Germline V gene data show CDR1 as SEHNR and CDR2 as FQNEAQ (reference sequence). The CDR3 spans 17 residues. V lost 2 bases, J lost 7 bases, and 10 bases stayed unmatched.

This clonotype occurred a few times. This chain connects TRBV7-9 to TRBJ1-5; no clear D. Trimming took 1 base from V and 0 from J, leaving 10 bases between them. The CDR3 runs to 16 residues. CDR1 and CDR2 from the germline V gene are SEHNR and FQNEAQ (reference sequence). DNA for the CDR3: TGTGCCAGCAGCTTAGGTTCAGGCAGTAGCAATCAGCCCCAGCATTTT. Amino acids: CASSLGSGSSNQPQHF.